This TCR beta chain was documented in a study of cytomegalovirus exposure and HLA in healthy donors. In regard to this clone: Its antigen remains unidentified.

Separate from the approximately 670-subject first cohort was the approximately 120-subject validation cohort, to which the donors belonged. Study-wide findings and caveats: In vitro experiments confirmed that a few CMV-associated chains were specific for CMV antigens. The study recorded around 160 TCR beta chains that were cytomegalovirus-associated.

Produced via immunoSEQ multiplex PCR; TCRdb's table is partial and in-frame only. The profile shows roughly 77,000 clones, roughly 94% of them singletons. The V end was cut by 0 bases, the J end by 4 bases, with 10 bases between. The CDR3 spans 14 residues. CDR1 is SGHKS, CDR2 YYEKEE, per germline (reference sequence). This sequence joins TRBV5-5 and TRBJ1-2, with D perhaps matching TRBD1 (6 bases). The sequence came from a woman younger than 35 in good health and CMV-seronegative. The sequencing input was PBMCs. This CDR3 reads CASSLGQGPYGYTF. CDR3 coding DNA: TGTGCCAGCAGCTTGGGTCAGGGGCCCTATGGCTACACCTTC.